This note documents a single TCR beta chain sequence. Its specificity is not known. From germline, CDR1 is MNHEY and CDR2 SVGAGI. This CDR3 region has 13 residues. The V and J ends lost 5 bases and 4 bases respectively, with 11 bases between them. The data were obtained in a study of long-term antiretroviral therapy in people with HIV. At survey level, the immunoSEQ assay was run in its v3.0 version. Roughly 40,000-55,000 T-cell genomes per sample were the sequencing target. Here immunoSEQ multiplex PCR was the method, and the copy in TCRdb shows in-frame clones only, minus some. The table has under 20,000 clones, more than 80% seen once. Findings and limits, study-wide: Information on adherence, resistance and therapy changes was unavailable. Patients on ART gained diversity, which nonetheless stayed below transplant donor controls. CDR3 length ranges were narrower in HIV repertoires than in controls.

The chain carries TRBV6-5 and TRBJ1-2; a possible D gene is TRBD1 (6 bases). This TCR was recovered from a man aged 50 or older with HIV. The sequenced sample was unsorted PBMCs, obtained 4.2 years after starting antiretroviral therapy. CDR3 loop: CASSKTDSYGYTF. DNA for the CDR3: TGTGCCAGCAGTAAAACGGACAGCTATGGCTACACCTTC.